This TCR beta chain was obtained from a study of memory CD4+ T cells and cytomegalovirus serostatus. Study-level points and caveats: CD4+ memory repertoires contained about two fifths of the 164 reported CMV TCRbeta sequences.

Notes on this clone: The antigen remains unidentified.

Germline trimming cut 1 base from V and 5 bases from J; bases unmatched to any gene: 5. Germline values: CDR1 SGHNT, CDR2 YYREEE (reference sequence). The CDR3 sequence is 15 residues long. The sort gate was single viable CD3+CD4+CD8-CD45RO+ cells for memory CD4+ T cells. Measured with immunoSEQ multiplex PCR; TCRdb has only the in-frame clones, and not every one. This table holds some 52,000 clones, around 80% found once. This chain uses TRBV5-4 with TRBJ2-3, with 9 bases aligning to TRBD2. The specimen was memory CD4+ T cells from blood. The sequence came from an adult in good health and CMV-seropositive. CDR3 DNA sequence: TGTGCCAGCAGCTTGCCATTAGCGGGGGTAGATACGCAGTATTTT. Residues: CASSLPLAGVDTQYF. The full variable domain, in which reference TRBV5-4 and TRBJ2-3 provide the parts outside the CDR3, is ETGVTQSPTHLIKTRGQQVTLRCSSQSGHNTVSWYQQALGQGPQFIFQYYREEENGRGNFPPRFSGLQFPNYSSELNVNALELDDSALYLCASSLPLAGVDTQYFGPGTRLTVL.